Sequencing of this TCR beta chain was carried out in a study of blood T cells in healthy people across ages. Across the study: Template-switching capture recovered about one barcoded beta molecule per two T cells.

A second PCR of roughly 7 to 11 cycles used a sample-barcoded 5' primer and a J-beta primer mix. TCRdb re-called the 5' RACE reads with MiXCR, one entry per CDR3 protein. The table includes fewer than 950,000 distinct CDR3 sequences, 35% to 40% detected once. Broader study findings: Shifts in expanded clonotypes may have been confounded by donor CMV status, which was unknown. In older individuals, TCR beta diversity per million T cells was lower, falling roughly linearly with age.

This clonotype was counted between two and nine times. What it binds is not known. The sequenced material came from blood. The receptor's source is a man aged 18 to 29 in good health.

The CDR3 sequence is CASSWGQGSADTQYF. In DNA form, the CDR3 reads TGTGCCAGCAGCTGGGGACAGGGCAGCGCAGATACGCAGTATTTT. The chain employs TRBV7-2 and TRBJ2-3, with 9 bases lining up with TRBD1. Germline V gene lookup returns CDR1 SGHTA and CDR2 FQGNSA. After removal of 4 bases from V and 4 bases from J, the junction contained 6 bases not matched to a gene. CDR3 length: 15 amino acids.